The 9 T cell receptor beta chains reported below all come from one sample, sequenced in a study of T-cell memory formation after mild COVID-19. MiXCR, run by TCRdb on the 5' RACE reads, gives a single entry per CDR3 protein. The sample carries around 250,000 distinct CDR3 sequences, 15% recorded once. Sequenced input: PBMCs or a T cell subset sorted from them (not recorded which). These receptors were obtained from an adult woman who had mild COVID-19 (a few samples of this study predate the infection). Cell type and time point are not known.

The V and J genes are TRBV5-4 and TRBJ2-7; 13 nucleotides agree with TRBD2. The CDR3 covers 15 residues. The V gene end was trimmed by 5 bases and the J gene end by 6 bases; junction bases not matched to a gene: 8. The germline CDR1 and CDR2 sequences are SGHNT and YYREEE (reference sequence). CDR3 in DNA: TGTGCCAGCAGTCGGACTAGCGGGAGTTTGGGCGAGCAGTACTTC. This codes for CASSRTSGSLGEQYF.

The chain carries TRBV7-9 and TRBJ2-3, with TRBD2 identical over 14 bases. Germline V CDR1 and CDR2: SEHNR, FQNEAQ (reference sequence). Germline trimming cut 2 bases from V and 5 bases from J; bases unmatched to any gene: 9. The CDR3 consists of 18 residues. CDR3 loop: CASSLPSGTSGSVDTQYF. CDR3 sequence (DNA): TGTGCCAGCAGCTTACCTTCCGGGACTAGCGGGAGTGTAGATACGCAGTATTTT.

CDR3 sequence: CASSQGRRNTIYF. CDR3 DNA: TGTGCCAGCAGCCAAGGGAGGCGAAACACCATATATTTT. This sequence joins TRBV3-1 and TRBJ1-3; D remains unclear. Looked up from germline, CDR1 is LGHDT and CDR2 is YNNKEL (reference sequence). V was cut by 1 base and J by 5 bases, with 6 bases left in between. The CDR3 has 13 amino acids.

J is TRBJ2-3 and V is TRBV7-2; D is tentatively TRBD1 or TRBD2 (5 bases each). V dropped 5 bases and J dropped 5 bases, with 17 bases sitting between them. The V gene's germline CDR1 is SGHTA and CDR2 FQGNSA. The CDR3 contains 15 residues. CDR3 nucleotide sequence: TGTGCCAGCAGCCTTACGGGACCGACGGGAGATACGCAGTATTTT. This gives the protein CASSLTGPTGDTQYF. The full variable domain, its missing parts supplied by reference TRBV7-2 and TRBJ2-3, is GAGVSQSPSNKVTEKGKDVELRCDPISGHTALYWYRQSLGQGLEFLIYFQGNSAPDKSGLPSDRFSAERTGGSVSTLTIQRTQQEDSAVYLCASSLTGPTGDTQYFGPGTRLTVL.

A few counts support this clonotype. The chain is built from TRBV24-1 and TRBJ2-7, with 10 bases matching TRBD1. Germline V lookup: CDR1 KGHDR, CDR2 SFDVKD. This CDR3 contains 17 residues. The V and J ends lost 2 bases and 5 bases, in that order; junction bases with no gene match: 11. CDR3 sequence (DNA): TGTGCCACCAGTGATTATCTCGGGACAGGGGTACCGAACGAGCAGTACTTC. This sequence encodes CATSDYLGTGVPNEQYF.

This clonotype was seen once. A read error is possible here, since a much larger clone lies one base away. The chain carries TRBV24-1 and TRBJ1-5; TRBD1 is a possible D gene (5 bases). The CDR3 extends over 15 amino acids. Looked up from germline, CDR1 is KGHDR and CDR2 is SFDVKD. The CDR3 here is CATYTSRAGRQTQHF. In DNA, the CDR3 is TGTGCCACCTATACTTCTCGGGCAGGGCGTCAGACCCAGCATTTT.

The chain couples TRBV27 to TRBJ1-5, with no clear D. Germline values: CDR1 MNHEY, CDR2 SMNVEV (reference sequence). CDR3 length equals 14 residues. V dropped 2 bases and J dropped 7 bases, with 12 bases sitting between them. The CDR3 DNA reads as TGTGCCAGCAGTTTAACCTCTCATAGCCAGCCCCAGCATTTT. It encodes CASSLTSHSQPQHF.

Only a few counts were recorded for this clonotype. The chain carries TRBV5-1 and TRBJ2-7; D not resolved. V was shortened by 1 base and J by 6 bases, with 14 bases between the two germline ends. Germline values: CDR1 SGHRS, CDR2 YFSETQ. The CDR3 is made up of 14 amino acids. CDR3 in DNA: TGCGCCAGCAGCTTGCGCCAGGCCAAGTCCGAGCAGTACTTC. This codes for CASSLRQAKSEQYF.

This clonotype was found many times. The V call is TRBV18, the J call TRBJ2-1; D is unclear. The CDR3 covers 15 residues. The V end was cut by 3 bases, the J end by 0 bases, with 9 bases between. Germline CDR1 reads KGHSH; CDR2 reads LQKENI. The DNA for the CDR3 is TGTGCCAGCTCACCCCAAGCGAGCTCCTACAATGAGCAGTTCTTC. Translation: CASSPQASSYNEQFF.